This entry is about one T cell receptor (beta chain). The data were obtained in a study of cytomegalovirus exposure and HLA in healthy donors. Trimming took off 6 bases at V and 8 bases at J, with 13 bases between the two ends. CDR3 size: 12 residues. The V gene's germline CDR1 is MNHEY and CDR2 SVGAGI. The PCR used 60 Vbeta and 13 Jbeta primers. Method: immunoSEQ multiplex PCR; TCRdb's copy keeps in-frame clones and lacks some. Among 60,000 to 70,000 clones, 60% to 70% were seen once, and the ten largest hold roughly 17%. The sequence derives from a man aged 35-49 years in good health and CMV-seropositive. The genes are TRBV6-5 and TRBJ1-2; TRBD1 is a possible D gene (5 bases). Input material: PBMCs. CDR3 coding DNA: TGTGCCAGCAGGTCGGGGACTTCGGGCTACACCTTC. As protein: CASRSGTSGYTF.